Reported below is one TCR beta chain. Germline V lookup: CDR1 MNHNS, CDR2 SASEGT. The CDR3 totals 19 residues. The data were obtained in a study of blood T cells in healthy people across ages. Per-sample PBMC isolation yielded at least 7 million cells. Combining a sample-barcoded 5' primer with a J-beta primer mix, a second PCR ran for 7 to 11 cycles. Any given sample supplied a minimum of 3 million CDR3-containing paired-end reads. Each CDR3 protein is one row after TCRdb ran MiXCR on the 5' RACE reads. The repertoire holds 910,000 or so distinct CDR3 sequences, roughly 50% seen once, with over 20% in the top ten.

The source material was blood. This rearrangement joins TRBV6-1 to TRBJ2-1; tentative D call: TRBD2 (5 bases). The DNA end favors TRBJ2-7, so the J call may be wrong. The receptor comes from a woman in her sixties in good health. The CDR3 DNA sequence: TGTGCCAGCAGTGAATTCCCTGGGTTGGTGGGAGTTTCCTACAATGAGCAGTACTTC. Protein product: CASSEFPGLVGVSYNEQYF.